This T cell receptor (beta chain) is from a study of OX40 agonist ivuxolimab in advanced cancers. With respect to the entire study: Ivuxolimab was a fully human IgG2 agonistic monoclonal antibody targeting the costimulatory receptor OX40 (CD134). Intravenous ivuxolimab was administered to patients every 2 weeks at six dose levels: 0.01, 0.1, 0.3, 1.5, 3 and 10 mg/kg. Among the approximately 54 dose-escalation patients, some 20 had hepatocellular carcinoma, 15 or so melanoma, 9 renal cell carcinoma and 9 head and neck cancer. In the dose-escalation cohort, approximately 82% of patients were male, and the mean age was 60 years with a range of roughly 20 to 80. Prior anti-PD-1, anti-PD-L1 or anti-CTLA-4 therapy was permitted, and approximately 41% of dose-escalation patients had received checkpoint inhibitors. Partial responses occurred in three dose-escalation patients: two with cutaneous melanoma and one with hepatocellular carcinoma. The purpose of peripheral TCRbeta sequencing was to test whether ivuxolimab changed TCR sequence diversity and led to clonal T-cell expansion. The paper reports the monotherapy dose-escalation portion (N of about 54 patients) of the phase I ivuxolimab trial. What the work shows at the level of the full study, not this receptor alone: Partial responders in the 0.1-3.0 mg/kg groups had among the lowest normalized peripheral clonal expansion, especially among CD8+ T cells. At doses of 0.1 to 3.0 mg/kg, clonal expansion of both CD4+ and CD8+ blood T cells was observed from baseline to week 6. On average, CD8+ T cells showed more expanded clones than CD4+ T cells after ivuxolimab. Antigen specificity was not determined for the clonally expanded peripheral T cells. Low levels of normalized T-cell clonal expansion were also seen in some patients who did not respond.

As for this clone: Its antigen target is currently unknown. There are no base qualities to consult, and no much larger clone falls within one base. The sample contains more than one DNA sequence encoding this CDR3.

The trial excluded patients who had a history of autoimmune disease or who were on systemic immunosuppression. Peripheral blood for TCR sequencing was drawn from every dose cohort at baseline, at cycle 4 day 1 and at cycle 7 day 1. The samples were drawn from a first-in-human, open-label, multicenter phase I dose-escalation trial of ivuxolimab. Adults with locally advanced or metastatic melanoma, renal cell carcinoma, hepatocellular carcinoma or head and neck squamous cell carcinoma were enrolled in the trial. Before TCR sequencing, CD4+ T cells and CD8+ T cells were sorted from peripheral blood as separate populations. Genomic DNA was isolated from the sorted cells so that the TCRbeta CDR3 region could be sequenced. The immunoSEQ Assay was used for sequencing of TCRbeta CDR3 regions. TCRdb mirrors the immuneACCESS table, restricted to in-frame sequences. Some clones are absent from its copies; in checked studies, under half trace to an unresolved V gene, and the reason for the others is unknown. This sample comprises some 80,000 clones, around 83% of them detected only once. In total, the top ten clones hold less than 2.5% of the sample.

From the germline V gene, CDR1 is SGHDT and CDR2 is YYEEEE. V lost 3 bases and J lost 4 bases; the stretch between them is 11 bases long. The CDR3, cysteine through phenylalanine, is 13 amino acids long. The kept DNA is CDR3 alone, 39 bases in frame from the first base. The chain links TRBV5-6 with TRBJ2-7; a tentative D call is TRBD2 (6 bases match). The material was CD4+ or CD8+ T cells sorted from blood, obtained in a trial of the OX40 agonist ivuxolimab. The source is an adult with an advanced solid tumor such as melanoma, head and neck, liver or kidney cancer. The DNA is TGTGCCAGCAGCTCCACCGGGAGATACGAGCAGTACTTC. This translates into CASSSTGRYEQYF.